Listed below are T cell receptor beta chains from one sample, sequenced in a study of blood T cells in healthy people across ages. TCRdb analysed the 5' RACE reads with MiXCR anew, one entry per CDR3 protein. The sample has 1.5 million to 2 million distinct CDR3 sequences; around half are singletons. Sequenced: blood. These receptors all stem from a woman in her forties in good health. The CDR3 runs from the conserved cysteine through the conserved F or W. The D gene is left open where the match is weak. Expanded clones get a size class; other rows say once, few or many, or leave the size out.

v_call,j_call,d_call,clone_size,cdr3_nt,cdr3_aa
TRBV5-1,TRBJ1-1,TRBD1,few,TGCGCCAGCAGCTTGTCCCTTTCCGGGACAGGGGGATACACTGAAGCTTTCTTT,CASSLSLSGTGGYTEAFF
TRBV7-2,TRBJ1-1,TRBD1,.,TGTGCCAGCAGCTTACAGACAGGGGGGAAGACTGAAGCTTTCTTT,CASSLQTGGKTEAFF
TRBV29-1,TRBJ2-7,TRBD2,few,TGCAGCGTAAGAACCAGGGAGGGGCGCTACGAGCAGTACTTC,CSVRTREGRYEQYF
TRBV18,TRBJ1-6,.,.,TGTGCCAGCTCGCGCTCCGCCAGCTTAGATAATTCACCCCTCCACTTT,CASSRSASLDNSPLHF
TRBV7-9,TRBJ2-5,.,few,TGTGCCAGCAGCTTACCTCCCGGTATCTCGGGGGCGGGGACCCAGTACTTC,CASSLPPGISGAGTQYF
TRBV4-1,TRBJ2-5,TRBD2,.,TGCGCCAGCAGCCCCCTTTTTTGGAGCGGGGGGACACAAGAGACCCAGTACTTC,CASSPLFWSGGTQETQYF
TRBV4-3,TRBJ1-4,.,few,TGCGCCAGCAGCCAACGTCCTAATGAAAAACTGTTTTTT,CASSQRPNEKLFF
TRBV12-3/TRBV12-4,TRBJ2-7,.,.,TGTGCCAGCAGCTTTACTCCGGGACAAAGGCACTACGAGCAGTACTTC,CASSFTPGQRHYEQYF
TRBV12-3/TRBV12-4,TRBJ2-3,.,few,TGTGCCAGCCGCCGTAAGGTTACGTTAACCACAGATACGCAGTATTTT,CASRRKVTLTTDTQYF
TRBV29-1,TRBJ2-1,TRBD1,.,TGCAGCGTTGCCCGGACAGGGAACTCCTACAATGAGCAGTTCTTC,CSVARTGNSYNEQFF
TRBV7-9,TRBJ2-5,.,.,TGTGCCAGCAGCGGTACGGGAGCCTCATCGCCCAAGACCCAGTACTTC,CASSGTGASSPKTQYF
TRBV5-1,TRBJ1-6,TRBD1,.,TGCGCCAGCACTCGGGACAGCCTAAATTCACCCCTCCACTTT,CASTRDSLNSPLHF
TRBV7-9,TRBJ1-2,.,.,TGTGCCAGCAGCTCCCGGGGAAGTGGCTATGGCTACACCTTC,CASSSRGSGYGYTF
TRBV7-8,TRBJ2-7,TRBD2,few,TGTGCCAGCAGCTTAGCGCGAGTGGCGGGGGGTTCCTACGAGCAGTACTTC,CASSLARVAGGSYEQYF
TRBV5-6,TRBJ2-6,.,.,.,CASSFGRGAAQTF
TRBV18,TRBJ2-3,.,.,TGTGCCAGCTCACCAAAAGACAGACACACGGATACGCAGTATTTT,CASSPKDRHTDTQYF
TRBV7-6,TRBJ1-4,TRBD1,.,TGTGCCAGCAGCCCTAGACAGGGACTTACAACTAATGAAAAACTGTTTTTT,CASSPRQGLTTNEKLFF
TRBV19,TRBJ1-6,.,.,TGTGCCAGTAGTATCTCAAACAGCAATTCACCCCTCCACTTT,CASSISNSNSPLHF
TRBV11-2,TRBJ2-1,TRBD2,.,TGTGCCAGCAGCGGCCCGGACAAAACCGGGACTAGCGGGGGGAATGACAATGAGCAGTTCTTC,CASSGPDKTGTSGGNDNEQFF
TRBV4-3,TRBJ2-1,TRBD2,few,TGCGCCAGCAGCCGCCAGACTAGCGGAGCAAACAATGAGCAGTTCTTC,CASSRQTSGANNEQFF
TRBV7-9,TRBJ1-4,.,.,TGTGCCAGCATCCGACCCGGACCAAACGAAAAACTGTTTTTT,CASIRPGPNEKLFF
TRBV12-3/TRBV12-4,TRBJ2-7,TRBD2,.,TGTGCCAGCAGCCAAGTGGCTAGCGGGGGATACGAGCAGTACTTC,CASSQVASGGYEQYF
TRBV11-2,TRBJ2-1,TRBD2,.,TGTGCCAGCAGCTTAGGGGGACTACCCAAGCAGTTCTTC,CASSLGGLPKQFF
TRBV29-1,TRBJ2-6,TRBD1,few,TGCAGCGTACTCGGGACAGCCGAATCTGGGGCCAACGTCCTGACTTTC,CSVLGTAESGANVLTF
TRBV6-2/TRBV6-3,TRBJ2-1,TRBD2,.,TGTGCCAGCAGTCAATTTCCCGGCAGGGATCTTAGCGGGGGGGATAAGTTCTTC,CASSQFPGRDLSGGDKFF
TRBV6-6,TRBJ2-1,.,.,TGTGCCAGCTGGGAGGTGTTCAATGAGCAGTTCTTC,CASWEVFNEQFF
TRBV4-1,TRBJ2-3,.,.,TGCGCCAGCAGCCAACAGTTTCACACAGATACGCAGTATTTT,CASSQQFHTDTQYF
TRBV29-1,TRBJ1-2,TRBD1,.,TGCAGCGGGGACAGGGGAGGCTCTGGCTACACCTTC,CSGDRGGSGYTF
TRBV27,TRBJ2-5,.,.,TGCGCCAGCAGTAGGCAATCTCCCCAAGAGACCCAGTACTTC,CASSRQSPQETQYF